These 4 T cell receptor beta chains were all obtained from the same sample, sequenced in a study of OX40 agonist ivuxolimab in advanced cancers. Some clones are missing from TCRdb's copy, which holds only in-frame ones; the method was immunoSEQ multiplex PCR. Seen here are tens of thousands of clones, around 90% observed once, and the top ten hold under 0.35%. The sequencing here drew on CD4+ or CD8+ T cells sorted from blood, taken in a trial of the OX40 agonist ivuxolimab. Receptors originate from an adult with an advanced solid tumor such as melanoma, head and neck, liver or kidney cancer.

The chain recombines TRBV10-3 with TRBJ2-1; 9 bases map to TRBD1. The CDR3 sequence is 18 residues long. Germline lookup yields CDR1 ENHRY and CDR2 SYGVKD. Losses at the gene ends were 0 bases for V and 7 bases for J; bases not matched to a gene: 13. CDR3 in DNA: TGTGCCATCAGTGAGTCGACACTAAGGGACAGGGACCTGAATGAGCAGTTCTTC. This encodes CAISESTLRDRDLNEQFF.

The chain couples TRBV2 to TRBJ2-3; D is unclear. There are 13 residues in the CDR3. The V end lost 8 bases, the J end lost 1 base, and 10 bases lay between the germline ends. Germline values: CDR1 SNHLY, CDR2 FYNNEI. The CDR3 nucleotides read TGTGCCAGCGTCAATGACGGCACAGATACGCAGTATTTT. As protein: CASVNDGTDTQYF.

The V gene is TRBV5-1, the J gene TRBJ1-1; D perhaps matches TRBD1 (5 bases). Trimming pared 5 bases from V and 12 bases from J, leaving 11 bases between. The CDR3 sequence is 10 residues long. CDR1 and CDR2 (germline): SGHRS, YFSETQ. The DNA of the CDR3 is TGCGCCAGCAGAGGAGGGGCGACTTTCTTT. It codes for CASRGGATFF.

CDR3: CASSRTPGQVNTEAFF. The CDR3 DNA is TGTGCCAGCAGCAGGACCCCGGGACAGGTGAACACTGAAGCTTTCTTT. The chain carries TRBV5-6 and TRBJ1-1; 8 bases are shared with TRBD1. From germline, CDR1 is SGHDT and CDR2 YYEEEE. With V trimmed by 4 bases and J by 0 bases, 8 bases remained unmatched. This CDR3 comprises 16 residues.